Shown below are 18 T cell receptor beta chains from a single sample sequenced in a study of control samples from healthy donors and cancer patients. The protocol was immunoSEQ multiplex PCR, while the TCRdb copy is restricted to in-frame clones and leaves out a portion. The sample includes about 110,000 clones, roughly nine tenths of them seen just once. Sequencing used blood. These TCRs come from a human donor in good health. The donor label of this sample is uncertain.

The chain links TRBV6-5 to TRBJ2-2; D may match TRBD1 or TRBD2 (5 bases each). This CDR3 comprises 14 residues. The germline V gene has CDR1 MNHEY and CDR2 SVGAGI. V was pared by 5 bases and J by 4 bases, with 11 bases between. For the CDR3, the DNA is TGTGCCAGCAGTATGGGACCGTCCACCGGGGAGCTGTTTTTT. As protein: CASSMGPSTGELFF.

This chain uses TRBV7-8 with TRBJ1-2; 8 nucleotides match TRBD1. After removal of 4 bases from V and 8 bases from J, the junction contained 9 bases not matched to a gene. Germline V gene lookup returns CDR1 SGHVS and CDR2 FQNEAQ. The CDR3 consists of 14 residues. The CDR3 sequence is CASSWRNRGEGYTF. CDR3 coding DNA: TGTGCCAGCAGCTGGAGAAACAGGGGGGAGGGCTACACCTTC.

The CDR3 DNA follows: TGCAGCGTTGAACTCGCCTGGGCAGATGGCTACACCTTC. Protein: CSVELAWADGYTF. The chain combines TRBV29-1 with TRBJ1-2; the D is unclear. The CDR3 runs to 13 residues. Trimming left V 2 bases short and J 6 bases short, with 13 bases between. Germline V CDR1 and CDR2: SQVTM, ANQGSEA. The entire variable domain, with the rest obtained from reference TRBV29-1 and TRBJ1-2, is as follows: SAVISQKPSRDICQRGTSLTIQCQVDSQVTMMFWYRQQPGQSLTLIATANQGSEATYESGFVIDKFPISRPNLTFSTLTVSNMSPEDSSIYLCSVELAWADGYTFGSGTRLTVV.

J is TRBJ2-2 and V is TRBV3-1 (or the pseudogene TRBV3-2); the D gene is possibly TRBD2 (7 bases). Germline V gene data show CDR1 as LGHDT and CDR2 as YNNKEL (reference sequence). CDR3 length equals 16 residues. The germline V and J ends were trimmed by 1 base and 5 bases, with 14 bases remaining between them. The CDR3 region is CASSQVAGARTGELFF. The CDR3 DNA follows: TGTGCCAGCAGCCAAGTGGCGGGGGCGAGGACCGGGGAGCTGTTTTTT.

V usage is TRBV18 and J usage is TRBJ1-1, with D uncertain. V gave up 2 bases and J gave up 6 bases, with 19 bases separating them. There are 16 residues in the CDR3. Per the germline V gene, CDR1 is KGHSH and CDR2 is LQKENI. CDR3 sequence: CASSPASGPTLPEAFF. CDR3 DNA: TGTGCCAGCTCACCAGCTTCGGGCCCGACCCTACCTGAAGCTTTCTTT.

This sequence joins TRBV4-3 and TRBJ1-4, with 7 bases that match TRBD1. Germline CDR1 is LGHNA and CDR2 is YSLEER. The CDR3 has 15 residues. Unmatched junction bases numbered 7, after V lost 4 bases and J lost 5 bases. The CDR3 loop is CASSRLTGINEKLFF. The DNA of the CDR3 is TGCGCCAGCAGCCGTTTGACAGGGATCAATGAAAAACTGTTTTTT.

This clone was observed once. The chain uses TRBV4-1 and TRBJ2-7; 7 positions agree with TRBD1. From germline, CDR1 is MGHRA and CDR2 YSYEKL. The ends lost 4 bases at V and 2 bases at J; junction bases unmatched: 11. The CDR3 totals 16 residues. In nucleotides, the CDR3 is TGCGCCAGCAGCCTCACCCGGGACAGCGTTACCTACGAGCAGTACTTC. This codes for CASSLTRDSVTYEQYF.

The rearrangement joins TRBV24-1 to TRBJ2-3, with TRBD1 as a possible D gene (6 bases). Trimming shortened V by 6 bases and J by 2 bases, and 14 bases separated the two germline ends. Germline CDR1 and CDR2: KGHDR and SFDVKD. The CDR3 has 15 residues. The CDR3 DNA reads TGTGCCACCAGTACTGGGGACACTCACACAGATACGCAGTATTTT. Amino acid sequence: CATSTGDTHTDTQYF.

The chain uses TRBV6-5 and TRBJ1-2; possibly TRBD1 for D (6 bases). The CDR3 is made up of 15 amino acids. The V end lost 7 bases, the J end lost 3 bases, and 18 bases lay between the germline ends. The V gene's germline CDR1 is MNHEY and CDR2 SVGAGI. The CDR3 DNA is TGTGCCAGCAAGTTATCCCACAGGGCTGACTATGGCTACACCTTC. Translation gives CASKLSHRADYGYTF.

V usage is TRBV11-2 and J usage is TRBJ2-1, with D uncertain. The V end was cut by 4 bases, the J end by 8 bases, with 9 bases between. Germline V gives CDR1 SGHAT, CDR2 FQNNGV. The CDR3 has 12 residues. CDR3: CASSSPEDEQFF. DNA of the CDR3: TGTGCCAGCAGCTCACCAGAGGATGAGCAGTTCTTC.

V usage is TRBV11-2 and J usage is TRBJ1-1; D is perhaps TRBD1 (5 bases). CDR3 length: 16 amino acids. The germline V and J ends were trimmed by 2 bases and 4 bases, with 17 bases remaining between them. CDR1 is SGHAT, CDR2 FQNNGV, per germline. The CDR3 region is CASSLLIPTGGTEAFF. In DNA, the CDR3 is TGTGCCAGCAGCTTATTGATACCTACGGGGGGCACTGAAGCTTTCTTT.

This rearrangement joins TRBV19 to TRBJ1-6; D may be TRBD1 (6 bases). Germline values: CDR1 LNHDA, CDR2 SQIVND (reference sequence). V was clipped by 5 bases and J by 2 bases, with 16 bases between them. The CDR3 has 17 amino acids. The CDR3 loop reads CASSPDTQGTYNSPLHF. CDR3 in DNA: TGTGCCAGTAGTCCCGATACACAGGGCACCTATAATTCACCCCTCCACTTT.

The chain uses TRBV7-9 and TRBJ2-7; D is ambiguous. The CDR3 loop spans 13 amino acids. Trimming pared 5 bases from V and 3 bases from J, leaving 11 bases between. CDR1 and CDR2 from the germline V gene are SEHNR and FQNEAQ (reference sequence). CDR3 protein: CASSPAPFYEQYF. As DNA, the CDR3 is TGTGCCAGCAGCCCAGCACCCTTCTACGAGCAGTACTTC.

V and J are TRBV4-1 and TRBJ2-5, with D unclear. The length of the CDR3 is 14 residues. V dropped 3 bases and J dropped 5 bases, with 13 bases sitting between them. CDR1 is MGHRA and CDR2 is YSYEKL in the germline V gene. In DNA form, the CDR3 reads TGCGCCAGCAGCCAGACTTTACTGTTCGAGACCCAGTACTTC. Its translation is CASSQTLLFETQYF.

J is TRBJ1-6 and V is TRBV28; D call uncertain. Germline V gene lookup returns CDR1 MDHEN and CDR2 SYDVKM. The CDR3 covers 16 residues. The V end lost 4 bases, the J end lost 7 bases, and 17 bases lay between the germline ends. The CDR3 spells CASSSRDGRQNSPLHF. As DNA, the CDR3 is TGTGCCAGCAGTTCCCGGGATGGCAGGCAGAATTCACCCCTCCACTTT.

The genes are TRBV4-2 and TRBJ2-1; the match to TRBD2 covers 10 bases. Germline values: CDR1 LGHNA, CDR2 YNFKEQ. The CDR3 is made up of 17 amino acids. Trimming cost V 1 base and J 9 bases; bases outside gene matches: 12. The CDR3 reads CASSQAKRSGGAGEQFF. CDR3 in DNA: TGTGCCAGCAGCCAAGCCAAAAGGAGCGGGGGGGCAGGTGAGCAGTTCTTC.

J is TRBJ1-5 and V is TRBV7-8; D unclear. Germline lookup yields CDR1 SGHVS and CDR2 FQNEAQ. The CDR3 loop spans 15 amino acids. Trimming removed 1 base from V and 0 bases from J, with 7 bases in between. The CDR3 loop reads CASSLGQISNQPQHF. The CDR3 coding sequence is TGTGCCAGCAGCTTAGGCCAGATTAGCAATCAGCCCCAGCATTTT.

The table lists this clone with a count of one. The CDR3 sequence: CASSQERADTQYF. The CDR3 DNA is TGCGCCAGCAGCCAAGAAAGGGCGGATACGCAGTATTTT. The V call is TRBV4-1, the J call TRBJ2-3, with D hard to call. The V end lost 0 bases, the J end lost 6 bases, and 7 bases lay between the germline ends. The CDR3 runs 13 residues. CDR1 and CDR2 from the germline V gene are MGHRA and YSYEKL.